These T cell receptor beta chains were read from a single sample in a study of T-cell reconstitution after alpha-beta-depleted transplantation in children. MiXCR, applied by TCRdb to the PCR reads, yields one record per CDR3 protein. The sample includes about 580,000 distinct CDR3 sequences, 20% to 25% of them seen just once. This specimen consisted of PBMCs, mostly from graft donor cells, obtained 360 days after TCRalphabeta/CD19-depleted stem cell transplant. The receptors originated from a boy under two years old who had a stem cell transplant for acute myeloid leukemia, so the T cells may come from the graft donor. CDR3s leave out the opening cysteine and the closing phenylalanine or tryptophan. D genes are given only for firm matches. Clone size is given for some rows only: seen once, a few or many times, or a class if the clone is expanded.

SARDLMDRGFNEKLF,TRBV20-1,TRBD1,-
ASSEIGLAGGTSSTDTQY,TRBV2,TRBD2,-
ASSPGVITDTQY,TRBV7-3,-,-
SAPPGGANEQF,TRBV20-1,TRBD2,many
ASSATGNSPLH,TRBV19,-,many
ASSLRGSEEKLF,TRBV12-3/TRBV12-4,-,many
SVATGGVTEAF,TRBV29-1,TRBD1,-
ASSPSGGQTDTQY,TRBV7-6,TRBD2,few
ASSLWGGGTEAF,TRBV27,-,many
ASSLDLGEQF,TRBV5-1,-,many
ASRPPATDTQY,TRBV11-2,-,many
SVAEANQPQH,TRBV29-1,-,few
SAPDRAQNEKLF,TRBV20-1,-,-
SVSGGAEAF,TRBV29-1,TRBD1,few
ASSVGGGVNEQY,TRBV9,-,-
ASRQGVVYNEQF,TRBV6-1,TRBD1,-
SVSDRSAKNIQY,TRBV29-1,TRBD1,many
ASTSYRETYNEQF,TRBV27,-,once
SARAWGTDTQY,TRBV20-1,-,many
ASSPGLVGTDTQY,TRBV9,TRBD2,few
SASRTATKRDDEQF,TRBV20-1,-,-
SATRVIPMNTEAF,TRBV20-1,-,-
ASSSVATPLYEQY,TRBV7-9,-,many
ASSDRDSSYEQY,TRBV27,TRBD1,few
ASGSIAGGPVNEQF,TRBV27,TRBD2,-
ACSLFRTGRDTQY,TRBV7-9,TRBD1,-
ASSAGPGLHSYEQY,TRBV9,-,few
ASSAQGEWTEAF,TRBV12-3/TRBV12-4,TRBD1,-
ASSFSGHSYEQY,TRBV12-3/TRBV12-4,-,few
ASSPLDRDGNIQY,TRBV5-1,TRBD1,-
ASSQAARVGEQF,TRBV4-2,-,many
AISELSRGANYEQY,TRBV10-3,-,few
ASKGVETQY,TRBV6-6,-,many
ATWDTFNYGYT,TRBV27,-,few
ASSPRWGSYNEQF,TRBV7-2,-,-
ASSLAGHRYGEQF,TRBV7-7,-,-